These T cell receptor beta chains were read from a single sample in a study of beta chain features in type 1 diabetes. Here immunoSEQ multiplex PCR was the method, and the copy in TCRdb shows in-frame clones only, minus some. Of 600,000 to 750,000 clones in the sample, over 10% are singletons; the top ten hold more than 0.1%. Sequenced material: naive CD4+ T cells from blood. The receptors were sampled from a man aged 25 to 40 with type 1 diabetes. CDR3s include the opening cysteine and the closing phenylalanine or tryptophan. Each record gives: V gene, J gene, clone size, D gene, CDR3 protein, CDR3 DNA. The D gene is left open where the match is weak. Clone size, where shown, is once, few, many, or a class for clones that have expanded.

TRBV10-3	TRBJ1-3	few	.	CAISNSGDFGNTIYF	TGTGCCATCAGCAACTCGGGGGATTTCGGAAACACCATATATTTT
TRBV11-2	TRBJ2-1	.	.	CASSLGGLSYNEQFF	TGTGCCAGCAGCTTAGGGGGATTATCCTACAATGAGCAGTTCTTC
TRBV9	TRBJ2-7	few	TRBD1	CASSVEDRAYEQYF	TGTGCCAGCAGCGTAGAGGACAGGGCCTACGAGCAGTACTTC
TRBV7-6	TRBJ2-5	.	.	CASSLGEWTETQYF	TGTGCCAGCAGCTTAGGGGAGTGGACGGAGACCCAGTACTTC
TRBV16	TRBJ1-4	.	.	CASSYTLPLGKLFF	TGTGCCAGCAGCTATACTCTACCCCTGGGAAAACTGTTTTTT
TRBV27	TRBJ2-3	.	.	CASRLQGTDTQYF	TGTGCCAGCAGATTACAGGGTACAGATACGCAGTATTTT
TRBV9	TRBJ1-5	few	.	CASSAQGTRNQPQHF	TGTGCCAGCAGCGCGCAGGGTACCCGCAATCAGCCCCAGCATTTT
TRBV6-5	TRBJ1-1	.	TRBD1	CASSPSDRVGTEAFF	TGTGCCAGCAGTCCATCGGACAGGGTGGGCACTGAAGCTTTCTTT
TRBV7-8	TRBJ1-2	.	TRBD1	CASSVTGQGGYGYTF	TGTGCCAGCAGCGTAACTGGACAGGGAGGCTATGGCTACACCTTC
TRBV19	TRBJ1-4	few	.	CASSIWEPGGEKLFF	TGTGCCAGTAGTATCTGGGAACCCGGAGGTGAAAAACTGTTTTTT
TRBV18	TRBJ2-3	few	.	CASSPSDTQYF	TGTGCCAGCTCACCCTCCGATACGCAGTATTTT